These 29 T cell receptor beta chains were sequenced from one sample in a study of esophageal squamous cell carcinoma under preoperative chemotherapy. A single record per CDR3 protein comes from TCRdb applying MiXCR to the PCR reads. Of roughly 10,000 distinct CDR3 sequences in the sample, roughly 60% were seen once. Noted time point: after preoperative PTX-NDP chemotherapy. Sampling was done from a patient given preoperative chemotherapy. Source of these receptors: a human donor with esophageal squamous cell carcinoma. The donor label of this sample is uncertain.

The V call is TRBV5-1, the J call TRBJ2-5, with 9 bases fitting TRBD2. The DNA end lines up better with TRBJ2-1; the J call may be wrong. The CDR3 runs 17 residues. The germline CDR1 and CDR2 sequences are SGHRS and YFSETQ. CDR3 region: CASSRITSLAGWSEQFF. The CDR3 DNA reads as TGCGCCAGCAGCCGCATCACTTCGCTAGCGGGATGGAGTGAGCAGTTCTTC.

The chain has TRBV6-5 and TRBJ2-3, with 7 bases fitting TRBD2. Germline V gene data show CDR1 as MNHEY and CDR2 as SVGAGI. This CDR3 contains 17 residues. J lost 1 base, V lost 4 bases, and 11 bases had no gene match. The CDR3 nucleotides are TGTGCCAGCAGTTCATCGAGACTAGCCCCCCGCACAGATACGCAGTATTTT. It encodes CASSSSRLAPRTDTQYF.

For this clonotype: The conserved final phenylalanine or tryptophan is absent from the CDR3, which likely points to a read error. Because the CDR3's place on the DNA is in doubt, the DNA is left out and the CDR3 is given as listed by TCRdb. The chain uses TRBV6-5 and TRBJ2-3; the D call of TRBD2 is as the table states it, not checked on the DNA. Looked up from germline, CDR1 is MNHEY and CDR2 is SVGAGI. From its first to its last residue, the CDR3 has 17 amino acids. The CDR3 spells CASSYSRGALGPESWLS.

The CDR3 loop is CASSELGGSYKNMQYF. DNA for the CDR3: TGTGCCAGCAGTGAATTGGGGGGGAGCTACAAAAATATGCAGTACTTC. The chain links TRBV6-1 to TRBJ2-3; 7 bases agree with TRBD2. The end of the DNA fits TRBJ2-7 better, so the J call may be wrong. Germline CDR1 MNHNS, CDR2 SASEGT. This CDR3 spans 16 amino acids.

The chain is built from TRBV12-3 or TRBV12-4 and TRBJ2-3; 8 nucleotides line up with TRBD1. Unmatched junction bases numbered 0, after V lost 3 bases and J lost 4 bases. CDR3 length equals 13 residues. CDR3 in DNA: TGTGCCAGCAGTTTGACAGGGGCAGATACGCAGTATTTT. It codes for CASSLTGADTQYF.

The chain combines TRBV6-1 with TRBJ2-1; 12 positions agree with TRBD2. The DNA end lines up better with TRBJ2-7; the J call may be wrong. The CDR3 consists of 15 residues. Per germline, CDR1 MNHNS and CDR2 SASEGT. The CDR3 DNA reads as TGTGCCAGCAGACCACTAGCGGGGGGTTACAATGAGCAGTACTTC. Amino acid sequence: CASRPLAGGYNEQYF.

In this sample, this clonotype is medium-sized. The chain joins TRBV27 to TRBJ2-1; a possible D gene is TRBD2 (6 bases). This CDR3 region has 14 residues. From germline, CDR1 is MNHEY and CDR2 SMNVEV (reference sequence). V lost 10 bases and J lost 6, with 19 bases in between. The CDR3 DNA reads TGTGCCACCCTCCCCCAGGTGGGGGGCAATGAGCAGTTCTTC. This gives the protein CATLPQVGGNEQFF.

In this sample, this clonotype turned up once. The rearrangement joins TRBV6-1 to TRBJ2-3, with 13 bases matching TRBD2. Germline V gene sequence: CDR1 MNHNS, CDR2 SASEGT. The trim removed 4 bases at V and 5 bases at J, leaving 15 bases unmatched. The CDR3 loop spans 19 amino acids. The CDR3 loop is CASSAFGWTSGRGGDTQYF. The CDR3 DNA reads TGTGCCAGCAGTGCTTTTGGTTGGACTAGCGGGAGAGGTGGAGATACGCAGTATTTT.

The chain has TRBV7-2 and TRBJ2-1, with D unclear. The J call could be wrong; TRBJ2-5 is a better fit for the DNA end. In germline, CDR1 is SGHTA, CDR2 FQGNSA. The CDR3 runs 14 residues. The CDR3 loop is CASSQTVIQETQYF. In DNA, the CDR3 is TGTGCCAGCAGCCAAACAGTTATTCAAGAGACCCAGTACTTC.

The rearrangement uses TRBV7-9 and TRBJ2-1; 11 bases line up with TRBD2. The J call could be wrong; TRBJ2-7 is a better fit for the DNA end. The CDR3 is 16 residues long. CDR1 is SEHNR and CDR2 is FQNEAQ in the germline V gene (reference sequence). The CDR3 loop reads CASSQGLAGGTYEQYF. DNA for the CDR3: TGTGCCAGCAGCCAAGGGCTAGCGGGAGGAACCTACGAGCAGTACTTC.

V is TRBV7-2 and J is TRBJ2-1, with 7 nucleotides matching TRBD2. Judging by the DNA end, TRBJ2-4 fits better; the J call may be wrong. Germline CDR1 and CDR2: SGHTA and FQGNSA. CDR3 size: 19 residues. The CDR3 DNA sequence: TGTGCCAGCAGCTTAGAGGCTAGCGGAGGCCTTTTAGCCAAAAACATTCAGTACTTC. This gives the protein CASSLEASGGLLAKNIQYF.

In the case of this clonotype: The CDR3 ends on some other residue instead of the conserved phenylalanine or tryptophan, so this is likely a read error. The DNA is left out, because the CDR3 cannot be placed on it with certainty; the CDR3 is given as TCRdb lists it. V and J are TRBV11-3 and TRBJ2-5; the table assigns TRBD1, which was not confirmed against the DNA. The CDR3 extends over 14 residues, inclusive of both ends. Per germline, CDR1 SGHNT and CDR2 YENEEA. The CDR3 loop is CASSLQGERKTWHL.

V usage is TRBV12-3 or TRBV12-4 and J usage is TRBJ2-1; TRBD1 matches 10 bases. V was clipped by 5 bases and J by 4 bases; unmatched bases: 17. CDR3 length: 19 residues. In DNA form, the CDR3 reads TGTGCCAGCAGTCCCCCGGGACAGGGGATCTTTAGGGGATACAATGAGCAGTTCTTC. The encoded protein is CASSPPGQGIFRGYNEQFF.

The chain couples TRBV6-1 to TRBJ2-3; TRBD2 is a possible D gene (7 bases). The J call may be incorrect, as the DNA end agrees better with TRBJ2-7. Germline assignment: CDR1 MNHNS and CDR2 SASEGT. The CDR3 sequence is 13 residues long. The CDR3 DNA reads TGTGCCAGCAGTGTTAGGGAGGGGGAGACGCAGTACTTC. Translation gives CASSVREGETQYF.

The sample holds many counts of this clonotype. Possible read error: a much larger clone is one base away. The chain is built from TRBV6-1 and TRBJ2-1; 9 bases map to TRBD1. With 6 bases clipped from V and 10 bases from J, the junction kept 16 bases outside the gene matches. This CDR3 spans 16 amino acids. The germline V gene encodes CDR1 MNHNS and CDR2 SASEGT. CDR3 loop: CASRSTGTGNSYEQFF. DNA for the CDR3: TGTGCCAGCAGATCCACCGGGACAGGGAACTCCTACGAGCAGTTCTTC.

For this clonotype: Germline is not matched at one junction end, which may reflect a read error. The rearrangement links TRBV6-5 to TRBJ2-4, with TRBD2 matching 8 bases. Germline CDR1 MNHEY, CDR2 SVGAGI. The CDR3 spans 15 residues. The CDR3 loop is CASSLAGKSTDMQYF. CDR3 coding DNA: TGTGCCAGCAGTTTAGCGGGAAAGAGCACAGACATGCAGTACTTC.

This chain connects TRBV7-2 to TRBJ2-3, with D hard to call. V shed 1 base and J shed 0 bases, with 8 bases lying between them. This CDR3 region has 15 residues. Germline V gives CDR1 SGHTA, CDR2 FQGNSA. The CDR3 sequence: CASSLGHPSTDTQYF. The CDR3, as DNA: TGTGCCAGCAGCTTAGGACATCCTAGCACAGATACGCAGTATTTT.

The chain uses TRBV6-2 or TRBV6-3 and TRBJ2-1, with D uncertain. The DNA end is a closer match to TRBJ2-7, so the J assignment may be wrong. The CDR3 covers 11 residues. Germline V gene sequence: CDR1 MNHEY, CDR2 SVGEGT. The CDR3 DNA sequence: TGTGCCAGCAGTTTGTTCCACGAGCAGTACTTC. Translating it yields CASSLFHEQYF.

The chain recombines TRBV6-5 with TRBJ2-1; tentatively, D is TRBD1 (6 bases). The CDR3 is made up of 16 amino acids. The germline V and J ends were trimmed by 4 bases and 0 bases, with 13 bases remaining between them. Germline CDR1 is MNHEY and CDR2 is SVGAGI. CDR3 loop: CASSSVGQSSYNEQFF. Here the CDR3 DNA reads TGTGCCAGCAGTTCCGTCGGACAGTCCTCCTACAATGAGCAGTTCTTC.

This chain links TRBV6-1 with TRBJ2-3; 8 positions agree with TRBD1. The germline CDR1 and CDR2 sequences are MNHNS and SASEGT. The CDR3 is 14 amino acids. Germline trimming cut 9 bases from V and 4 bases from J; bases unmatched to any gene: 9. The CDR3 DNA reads TGTGCCAGTGGCCCCGACAGGGGTGCAGATACGCAGTATTTT. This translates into CASGPDRGADTQYF.

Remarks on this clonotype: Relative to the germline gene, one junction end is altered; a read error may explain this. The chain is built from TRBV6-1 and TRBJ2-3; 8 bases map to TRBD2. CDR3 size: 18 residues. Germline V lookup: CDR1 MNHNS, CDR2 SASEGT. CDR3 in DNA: TGTGCCAGCAGTGAAGCGGCGGGGGGTGGCGGGGACACAGATACGCAGTATTTC. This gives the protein CASSEAAGGGGDTDTQYF.

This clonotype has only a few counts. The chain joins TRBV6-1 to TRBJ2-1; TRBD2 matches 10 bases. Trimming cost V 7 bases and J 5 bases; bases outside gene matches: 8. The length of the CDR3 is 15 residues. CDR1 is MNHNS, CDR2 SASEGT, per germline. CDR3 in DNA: TGTGCCAGCACAAGCTCGCTAGCGGGAGACAATGAGCAGTTCTTC. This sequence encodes CASTSSLAGDNEQFF.

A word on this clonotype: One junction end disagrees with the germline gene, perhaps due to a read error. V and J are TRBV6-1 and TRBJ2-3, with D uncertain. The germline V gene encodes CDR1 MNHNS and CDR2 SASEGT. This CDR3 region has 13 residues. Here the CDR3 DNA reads TGCGTCAGGAGTGTGCAAGCCAAGAATACGCAGTACTTT. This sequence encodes CVRSVQAKNTQYF.

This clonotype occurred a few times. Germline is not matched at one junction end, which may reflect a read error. CDR3 sequence reads: CAGRGTRSTETQYF. CDR3 DNA: TGTGCCGGCAGAGGGACTCGAAGCACAGAGACGCAGTATTTT. The V call is TRBV6-1, the J call TRBJ2-3; D may be TRBD2 (6 bases). The germline V gene has CDR1 MNHNS and CDR2 SASEGT. This CDR3 is built from 14 residues.

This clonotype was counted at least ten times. CDR3 amino acids: CASSQVRGQDYNEQFF. The CDR3 DNA follows: TGCGCCAGCAGCCAAGTTAGGGGACAGGACTACAATGAGCAGTTCTTC. The chain links TRBV4-1 to TRBJ2-1; 8 bases match TRBD1. The germline V gene has CDR1 MGHRA and CDR2 YSYEKL. The CDR3 has 16 residues. V was clipped by 1 base and J by 3 bases; unmatched bases: 5.

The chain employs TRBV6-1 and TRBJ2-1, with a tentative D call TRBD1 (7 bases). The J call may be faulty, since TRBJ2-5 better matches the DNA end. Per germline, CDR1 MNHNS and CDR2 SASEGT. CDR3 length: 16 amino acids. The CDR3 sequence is CASSEGGTVRQETQYF. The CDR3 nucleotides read TGTGCCAGCAGTGAAGGCGGGACAGTTAGACAAGAGACCCAGTACTTC.

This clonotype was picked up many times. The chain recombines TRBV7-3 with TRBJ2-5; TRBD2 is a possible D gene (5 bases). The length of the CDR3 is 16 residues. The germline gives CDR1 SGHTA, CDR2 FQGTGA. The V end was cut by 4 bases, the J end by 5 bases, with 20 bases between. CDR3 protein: CASSSDSGIGGETQYF. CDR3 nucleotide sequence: TGTGCCAGCAGCTCCGATTCGGGGATCGGCGGTGAGACCCAGTACTTC.

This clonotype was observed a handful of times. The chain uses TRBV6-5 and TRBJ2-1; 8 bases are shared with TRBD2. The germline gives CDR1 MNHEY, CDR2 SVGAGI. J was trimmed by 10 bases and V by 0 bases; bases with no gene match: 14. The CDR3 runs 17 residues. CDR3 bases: TGTGCCAGCAGTTACTCGACCCCGGGCCGGGGGGGCTACGAGCAGTTCTTC. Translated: CASSYSTPGRGGYEQFF.

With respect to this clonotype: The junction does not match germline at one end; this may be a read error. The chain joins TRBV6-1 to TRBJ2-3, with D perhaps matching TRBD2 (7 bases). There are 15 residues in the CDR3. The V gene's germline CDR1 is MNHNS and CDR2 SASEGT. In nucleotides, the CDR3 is TGTGCCAGGGGGGGAGGGGGAGCAAGCCCAGAGACGCAGTATTTT. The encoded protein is CARGGGGASPETQYF.